The sequence of this TCR beta chain was determined in a study of beta chain features in type 1 diabetes. This clone appeared many times. Populations obtained by sorting all exceeded 98% purity. Trimming pared 0 bases from V and 5 bases from J, leaving 8 bases between. Germline loops: CDR1 SEHNR, CDR2 FQNEAQ (reference sequence). The CDR3 consists of 14 residues. Since all of the isolated RNA was reverse transcribed, expressed TCRB transcripts were what got sequenced. Millions of reads, on average, came from each naive, central memory and regulatory T cell sample. The method was immunoSEQ multiplex PCR; TCRdb's version includes in-frame clones alone and lacks a portion of them. Of under 550,000 clones in the sample, over 10% were seen once.

The clonotype originates from a woman between 18 and 29 years old in good health. V gene TRBV7-9 combines with J gene TRBJ2-4; the D is unclear. Material for sequencing was naive CD4+ T cells from blood. DNA for the CDR3: TGTGCCAGCAGCTTAGCGGCGGCCGAAAACATTCAGTACTTC. Its protein product is CASSLAAAENIQYF.